A selection of T cell receptor beta chains follows, all from one sample in a study of blood T cell repertoires in COVID-19. The protocol was immunoSEQ multiplex PCR, while the TCRdb copy is restricted to in-frame clones and leaves out a portion. The data contain about 40,000 clones, approximately 88% of them singletons. The sample was peripheral blood. The receptors were gathered from a middle-aged man with active or convalescent COVID-19. Each CDR3 is given with its conserved first and last residue. D genes are given only for firm matches.

CDR3 DNA: TGTGCCAGCAGCTTAGGTCTATTGGGTACAGGGGGCATTGAAAAACTGTTTTTT
CDR3 protein: CASSLGLLGTGGIEKLFF
V gene: TRBV11-2
J gene: TRBJ1-4
CDR3 length: 18
D gene: TRBD1

CDR3 DNA: TGTGCTAGTGGTTCGTCGGGGGGGATCACAGATACGCAGTATTTT
CDR3 protein: CASGSSGGITDTQYF
V gene: TRBV12-5
J gene: TRBJ2-3
CDR3 length: 15
D gene: TRBD2

CDR3 DNA: TGTGCCAGCAGCCGACAGAACTATGGCTACACCTTC
CDR3 protein: CASSRQNYGYTF
V gene: TRBV6-2/TRBV6-3
J gene: TRBJ1-2
CDR3 length: 12
D gene: -

CDR3 DNA: TGTGCCAGCAGTTACCGACAGGAGAACACTGAAGCTTTCTTT
CDR3 protein: CASSYRQENTEAFF
V gene: TRBV6-6
J gene: TRBJ1-1
CDR3 length: 14
D gene: -

CDR3 DNA: TGCACCAGCAGCCAACAGGGACTAGCGGGGCCGAGGAATGAGCAGTTCTTC
CDR3 protein: CTSSQQGLAGPRNEQFF
V gene: TRBV1
J gene: TRBJ2-1
CDR3 length: 17
D gene: -

CDR3 DNA: TGTGCCAGCTCACCACGGGGTAGCGGGGGAGATACGCAGTATTTT
CDR3 protein: CASSPRGSGGDTQYF
V gene: TRBV18
J gene: TRBJ2-3
CDR3 length: 15
D gene: TRBD2

CDR3 DNA: TGTGCCAGCAGCCAAACCGGGACAGGGCTCTATGGCTACACCTTC
CDR3 protein: CASSQTGTGLYGYTF
V gene: TRBV3-1/TRBV3-2
J gene: TRBJ1-2
CDR3 length: 15
D gene: TRBD1

CDR3 DNA: TGTGCCAGCAGTTTACTCTCGGGGACAGGGGAAAAAGAGACCCAGTACTTC
CDR3 protein: CASSLLSGTGEKETQYF
V gene: TRBV27
J gene: TRBJ2-5
CDR3 length: 17
D gene: TRBD1

CDR3 DNA: TGTGCCACCTCCCCCCCAAACACTGAAGCTTTCTTT
CDR3 protein: CATSPPNTEAFF
V gene: TRBV15
J gene: TRBJ1-1
CDR3 length: 12
D gene: -

CDR3 DNA: TGTGCCAGCAGCTTGGGCGGGGGATGGTACGAGCAGTACTTC
CDR3 protein: CASSLGGGWYEQYF
V gene: TRBV7-9
J gene: TRBJ2-7
CDR3 length: 14
D gene: TRBD2

CDR3 DNA: TGCGCCAGCAGTCCCGGGGAGCGGGTGTCCTACGAGCAGTACTTC
CDR3 protein: CASSPGERVSYEQYF
V gene: TRBV5-1
J gene: TRBJ2-7
CDR3 length: 15
D gene: -

CDR3 DNA: TGCAGCGCACAGAACACTGAAGCTTTCTTT
CDR3 protein: CSAQNTEAFF
V gene: TRBV29-1
J gene: TRBJ1-1
CDR3 length: 10
D gene: -

CDR3 DNA: TGTGCCAGCAGCGCCCGAGCCAAACAGGGGGGATCTACCTTC
CDR3 protein: CASSARAKQGGSTF
V gene: TRBV9
J gene: TRBJ1-2
CDR3 length: 14
D gene: TRBD1

CDR3 DNA: TGTGCCAGCTCACCCTGGACTGGGATGAACACTGAAGCTTTCTTT
CDR3 protein: CASSPWTGMNTEAFF
V gene: TRBV18
J gene: TRBJ1-1
CDR3 length: 15
D gene: -

CDR3 DNA: TGTGCCAGCAGCGAGGAGGTAGTAGCTCTCAATGAGCAGTTCTTC
CDR3 protein: CASSEEVVALNEQFF
V gene: TRBV4-2
J gene: TRBJ2-1
CDR3 length: 15
D gene: -